One sample yielded the 21 T cell receptor beta chains listed below, sequenced in a study of cytomegalovirus exposure and HLA in healthy donors. Generated by immunoSEQ multiplex PCR, the TCRdb table keeps only in-frame clones and is missing some. The repertoire holds approximately 100,000 clones, about 90% seen once, with roughly 2.2% in the top ten. Sequencing was performed on PBMCs. The receptors come from a woman between 18 and 29 years old in good health and CMV-seronegative.

This chain uses TRBV6-5 with TRBJ1-2, with TRBD1 matching over 8 bases. Per the germline V gene, CDR1 is MNHEY and CDR2 is SVGAGI. This CDR3 spans 13 amino acids. V was clipped by 6 bases and J by 4 bases; unmatched bases: 4. The CDR3, as DNA: TGTGCCAGCAGAAGACAGGGGCCCTATGGCTACACCTTC. Its translation is CASRRQGPYGYTF.

The V gene is TRBV15, the J gene TRBJ2-4, with TRBD1 as a possible D gene (5 bases). V was trimmed by 1 base and J by 8 bases, leaving 12 bases between them. Germline loops: CDR1 LNHNV, CDR2 YYDKDF (reference sequence). The CDR3 spans 14 residues. The CDR3 is CATSRVQGRDIQYF. The CDR3 coding sequence is TGTGCCACCAGCAGAGTGCAGGGAAGGGACATTCAGTACTTC.

This chain connects TRBV28 to TRBJ1-5, with D perhaps TRBD1 (6 bases). The germline gives CDR1 MDHEN, CDR2 SYDVKM. The ends were cut back, 5 bases at V and 4 bases at J, with 21 bases in the middle. The CDR3 has 17 residues. The CDR3 reads CASSPRGGGTVNQPQHF. CDR3 coding DNA: TGTGCCAGCAGTCCAAGAGGGGGGGGAACAGTGAATCAGCCCCAGCATTTT. Together with reference TRBV28 and TRBJ1-5, the CDR3 gives the full variable domain: DVKVTQSSRYLVKRTGEKVFLECVQDMDHENMFWYRQDPGLGLRLIYFSYDVKMKEKGDIPEGYSVSREKKERFSLILESASTNQTSMYLCASSPRGGGTVNQPQHFGDGTRLSIL.

The J gene is TRBJ1-5, the V gene TRBV6-1, with D perhaps matching TRBD1 (6 bases). Germline V gene sequence: CDR1 MNHNS, CDR2 SASEGT. The CDR3 runs 14 residues. V was clipped by 6 bases and J by 4 bases, with 13 bases between them. CDR3 DNA: TGTGCCAGCAGAGACTACACAGGGAATCAGCCCCAGCATTTT. Amino acids: CASRDYTGNQPQHF.

The chain couples TRBV28 to TRBJ2-7; a possible D gene is TRBD2 (5 bases). The V end was cut by 6 bases, the J end by 3 bases, with 18 bases between. This CDR3 has 15 residues. Germline CDR1 is MDHEN and CDR2 is SYDVKM. The CDR3 protein is CASSPTGEKDYEQYF. CDR3 nucleotide sequence: TGTGCCAGCAGCCCAACCGGGGAAAAAGACTACGAGCAGTACTTC.

This clone was recorded only once. V usage is TRBV6-1 and J usage is TRBJ2-7; TRBD2 aligns across 14 bases. Per the germline V gene, CDR1 is MNHNS and CDR2 is SASEGT. The CDR3 extends over 17 amino acids. V gave up 2 bases and J gave up 5 bases; unmatched junction bases: 8. The CDR3: CASSEFGLAGGVHEQYF. CDR3 in DNA: TGTGCCAGCAGTGAATTCGGACTAGCGGGAGGAGTACACGAGCAGTACTTC.

The chain couples TRBV28 to TRBJ2-4; D remains ambiguous. CDR1 and CDR2 from the germline V gene are MDHEN and SYDVKM. There are 13 residues in the CDR3. Trimming stripped 2 bases from V and 8 bases from J, with 10 bases between. The DNA for the CDR3 is TGTGCCAGCAGTTTAGGGCCGTTGGACATTCAGTACTTC. It codes for CASSLGPLDIQYF.

The gene calls are TRBV27 and TRBJ1-5; TRBD1 matches at 7 bases. V dropped 2 bases and J dropped 5; count of bases not matched to a gene: 6. The germline V gene has CDR1 MNHEY and CDR2 SMNVEV (reference sequence). The CDR3 runs 15 residues. CDR3 region: CASSLISQGDQPQHF. The CDR3 DNA follows: TGTGCCAGCAGTTTAATTAGCCAGGGGGATCAGCCCCAGCATTTT.

The rearrangement links TRBV29-1 to TRBJ1-3, with D maybe TRBD1 (6 bases). This CDR3 contains 14 residues. Trimming pared 6 bases from V and 0 bases from J, leaving 12 bases between. Germline V gene data show CDR1 as SQVTM and CDR2 as ANQGSEA. The CDR3 region is CSVGGGHSGNTIYF. The CDR3 region has the DNA TGCAGCGTGGGGGGGGGACACTCTGGAAACACCATATATTTT.

V and J are TRBV10-2 and TRBJ2-1; D is unclear. The CDR3 loop spans 11 amino acids. CDR1 WSHSY and CDR2 SAAADI come from the germline V gene. Trimming removed 4 bases at V and 7 bases at J, with 5 bases between. The CDR3 region is CASSAQNEQFF. The CDR3 bases are TGCGCCAGCAGTGCCCAGAATGAGCAGTTCTTC.

The genes are TRBV7-2 and TRBJ2-7; 12 bases fit TRBD2. The CDR3 totals 15 residues. V lost 5 bases, J lost 7 bases, and 9 bases stayed unmatched. Germline-derived CDR1 and CDR2 are SGHTA and FQGNSA. CDR3 protein: CASSPSSGRAWEQYF. The CDR3 DNA reads as TGTGCCAGCAGCCCGTCTAGCGGGAGGGCGTGGGAGCAGTACTTC.

The chain recombines TRBV4-3 with TRBJ2-7; D gene ambiguous. The germline gives CDR1 LGHNA, CDR2 YSLEER. This CDR3 is 16 amino acids long. V shed 5 bases and J shed 3 bases, with 20 bases lying between them. The CDR3 reads CASSRSRPGSNYEQYF. The CDR3 DNA sequence: TGCGCCAGCAGCAGAAGCCGACCGGGTTCCAACTACGAGCAGTACTTC.

The chain links TRBV6-6 to TRBJ2-3, with 14 bases fitting TRBD2. The germline V gene encodes CDR1 MNHNY and CDR2 SVGAGI (reference sequence). The V and J ends lost 4 bases and 6 bases, in that order; junction bases with no gene match: 3. CDR3 length equals 15 residues. The CDR3 sequence is CASSWTSGGLDTQYF. In nucleotides, the CDR3 is TGTGCCAGCAGTTGGACTAGCGGGGGGCTCGATACGCAGTATTTT.

CDR3 residues: CASSLQGASYNEQFF. In DNA form, the CDR3 reads TGTGCCAGCAGCTTACAGGGGGCGTCCTACAATGAGCAGTTCTTC. V is TRBV7-3 and J is TRBJ2-1; 8 bases are a match to TRBD1. With 2 bases clipped from V and 1 base from J, the junction kept 1 base outside the gene matches. The CDR3 is 15 residues long. The V gene's germline CDR1 is SGHTA and CDR2 FQGTGA.

This rearrangement joins TRBV7-9 to TRBJ1-2, with 8 bases aligning to TRBD1. The CDR3 extends over 16 amino acids. With V trimmed by 5 bases and J by 1 base, 9 bases remained unmatched. Germline V CDR1 and CDR2: SEHNR, FQNEAQ (reference sequence). The CDR3 protein is CASSQGTGDNNYGYTF. The DNA for the CDR3 is TGTGCCAGCAGCCAAGGGACAGGAGACAATAACTATGGCTACACCTTC.

This chain joins TRBV7-9 and TRBJ1-2, with D possibly matching TRBD1 (6 bases). CDR1 SEHNR and CDR2 FQNEAQ come from the germline V gene (reference sequence). There are 17 residues in the CDR3. The ends were cut back, 5 bases at V and 4 bases at J, with 23 bases in the middle. The CDR3 DNA sequence: TGTGCCAGCAGCCCCCCGACGGGGGGCCAATTCTCCTATGGCTACACCTTC. This sequence encodes CASSPPTGGQFSYGYTF.

This chain connects TRBV2 to TRBJ1-3; TRBD1 might be the D (5 bases). This CDR3 has 13 amino acids. Germline lookup yields CDR1 SNHLY and CDR2 FYNNEI. Trimming removed 6 bases from V and 2 bases from J, with 8 bases in between. CDR3 protein: CASRMDTGNTIYF. The CDR3 DNA reads TGTGCCAGCAGGATGGACACTGGAAACACCATATATTTT.

This clone was seen a single time. The chain has TRBV20-1 and TRBJ2-1; TRBD1 matches 8 bases. The CDR3 contains 11 residues. CDR1 DFQATT and CDR2 SNEGSKA come from the germline V gene (reference sequence). The V and J ends lost 6 bases and 6 bases, in that order; junction bases with no gene match: 1. The chain's CDR3 is CSAGQGNEQFF. DNA of the CDR3: TGCAGTGCCGGACAGGGCAATGAGCAGTTCTTC.

The chain uses TRBV6-6 and TRBJ1-5, with 10 bases that match TRBD1. The CDR3 is 14 amino acids. V lost 6 bases, J lost 6 bases, and 5 bases stayed unmatched. In germline, CDR1 is MNHNY, CDR2 SVGAGI (reference sequence). The CDR3, as DNA: TGTGCCAGCAGCCTGACAGGGGGCGGTCAGCCCCAGCATTTT. Protein product: CASSLTGGGQPQHF.

J is TRBJ1-6 and V is TRBV5-4; D not certain. Germline lookup yields CDR1 SGHNT and CDR2 YYREEE (reference sequence). The CDR3 consists of 13 residues. Trimming took off 0 bases at V and 8 bases at J, with 6 bases between the two ends. The CDR3 bases are TGTGCCAGCAGCTTGGAGGGAGATTCACCCCTCCACTTT. This translates into CASSLEGDSPLHF.

The rearrangement links TRBV6-4 to TRBJ2-2; D is perhaps TRBD2 (5 bases). Trimming shortened V by 8 bases and J by 8 bases, and 15 bases separated the two germline ends. The germline CDR1 and CDR2 sequences are MRHNA and SNTAGT. The length of the CDR3 is 13 residues. CDR3 in DNA: TGTGCCAGCCGGACTCCCGGCGGGGGGGAGCTGTTTTTT. Protein: CASRTPGGGELFF.